Listed below are T cell receptor beta chains from one sample, sequenced in a study of T cell responses to AZD1222 COVID-19 vaccine. Generated by immunoSEQ multiplex PCR, the TCRdb table keeps only in-frame clones and is missing some. The top ten hold about 5% of the sample, which has 140,000 to 150,000 clones, 88% seen once. Sequenced here: peripheral blood, sampled 28 days after the second dose of the MenACWY control vaccine. Receptor source: an adult who received the MenACWY meningococcal vaccine as a control. The CDR3 runs from the conserved cysteine through the conserved F or W. D genes are given only for firm matches. Expanded clones are given a class, and other clones once, few, many or no size at all.

v_gene,d_gene,abundance,j_gene,CDR3aa,CDR3nt
TRBV19,TRBD1,NA,TRBJ1-2,CASSISTGSARSGYTF,TGTGCCAGTAGTATATCGACAGGGTCGGCCCGATCTGGCTACACCTTC
TRBV5-4,TRBD1,NA,TRBJ1-3,CASSTRTGSGNTIYF,TGTGCCAGCAGCACCCGGACAGGCTCTGGAAACACCATATATTTT
TRBV6-5,TRBD1,NA,TRBJ2-7,CASTRTGAYSYEQYF,TGTGCCAGCACTAGGACAGGGGCTTACTCCTACGAGCAGTACTTC
TRBV9,TRBD2,NA,TRBJ2-2,CANLSGRAEYTGELFF,TGTGCCAACCTTAGCGGGAGGGCCGAGTACACCGGGGAGCTGTTTTTT
TRBV9,NA,NA,TRBJ1-1,CASSARTMNTEAFF,TGTGCCAGCAGCGCACGAACTATGAACACTGAAGCTTTCTTT
TRBV2,TRBD1,NA,TRBJ2-1,CASSERGTGYLRQFF,TGTGCCAGCAGTGAGCGGGGGACAGGGTATTTGCGGCAGTTCTTC
TRBV9,NA,NA,TRBJ1-2,CASSVEGTGYTF,TGTGCCAGCAGCGTAGAAGGTACTGGCTACACCTTC
TRBV5-1,NA,once,TRBJ2-3,CASCGWGASTDTQYF,TGCGCCAGCTGTGGATGGGGTGCTAGCACAGATACGCAGTATTTT
TRBV3-1/TRBV3-2,NA,NA,TRBJ1-2,CASSPRTAWGYGYTF,TGTGCCAGCAGCCCTAGGACAGCCTGGGGCTATGGCTACACCTTC
TRBV2,NA,NA,TRBJ2-1,CASTLGLYNEQFF,TGTGCCAGCACCTTGGGTCTCTACAATGAGCAGTTCTTC
TRBV10-3,NA,NA,TRBJ1-2,CAISESGDRGGYTF,TGTGCCATCAGTGAGTCCGGGGATCGGGGTGGCTACACCTTC
TRBV12-3/TRBV12-4,NA,NA,TRBJ1-5,CASSLGEGQPQHF,TGTGCCAGCAGTTTAGGGGAAGGCCAGCCCCAGCATTTT
TRBV28,NA,NA,TRBJ1-1,CASITQGPAAFF,TGTGCCAGCATCACTCAGGGTCCGGCGGCTTTCTTT
TRBV4-1,NA,NA,TRBJ2-7,CASSQDLGRGYEQYF,TGCGCCAGCAGCCAAGATTTGGGCAGGGGCTACGAGCAGTACTTC
TRBV7-9,NA,NA,TRBJ2-1,CASSLVEQFF,TGTGCCAGCAGCTTAGTTGAGCAGTTCTTC
TRBV6-5,TRBD1,once,TRBJ1-2,CASSMTGYNYGYTF,TGTGCCAGCAGTATGACAGGGTACAACTATGGCTACACCTTC
TRBV7-2,NA,NA,TRBJ2-5,CASSLGSSAQETQYF,TGTGCCAGCAGCTTAGGTTCCAGCGCCCAAGAGACCCAGTACTTC